Sequencing of this TCR beta chain was carried out in a study of cytomegalovirus exposure and HLA in healthy donors. Study-wide results and limits: In a later analysis, productive TCRs from donors in an Asian-associated ancestry cluster reportedly carried fewer N-insertions than the cohort mean.

Between the trimmed V and J ends, which lost 0 bases and 3 bases, there was a span of 11 bases. The germline V gene encodes CDR1 MNHEY and CDR2 SVGAGI. This CDR3 contains 15 residues. The study ran its PCR with 60 Vbeta and 13 Jbeta primers. Produced via immunoSEQ multiplex PCR; TCRdb's table is partial and in-frame only. This table holds around 110,000 clones, around 75% found once. Concerning this clone itself: Its specificity is not known.

J is TRBJ1-2 and V is TRBV6-5; D remains unclear. The receptor was derived from a woman under 30 in good health and CMV-seronegative. The sample consisted of PBMCs. CDR3 nucleotides: TGTGCCAGCAGTTACTCCTGGGCAGGCTACTATGGCTACACCTTC. Protein product: CASSYSWAGYYGYTF.